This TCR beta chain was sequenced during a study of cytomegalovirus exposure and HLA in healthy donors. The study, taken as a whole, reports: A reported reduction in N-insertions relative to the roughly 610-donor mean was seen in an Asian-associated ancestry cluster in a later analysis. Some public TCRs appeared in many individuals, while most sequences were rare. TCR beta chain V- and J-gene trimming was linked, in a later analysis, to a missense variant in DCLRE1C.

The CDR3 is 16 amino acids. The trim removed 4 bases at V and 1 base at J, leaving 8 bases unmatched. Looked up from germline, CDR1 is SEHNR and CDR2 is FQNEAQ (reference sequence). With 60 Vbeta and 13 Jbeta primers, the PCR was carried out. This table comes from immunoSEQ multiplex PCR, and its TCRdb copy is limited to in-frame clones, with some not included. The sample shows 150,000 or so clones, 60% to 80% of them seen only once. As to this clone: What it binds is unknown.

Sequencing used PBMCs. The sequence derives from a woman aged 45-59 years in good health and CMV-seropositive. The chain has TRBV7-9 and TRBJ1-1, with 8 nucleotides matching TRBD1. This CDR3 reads CASSSPDRVENTEAFF. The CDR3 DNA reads TGTGCCAGCAGCTCCCCGGACAGGGTAGAGAACACTGAAGCTTTCTTT.